This passage covers 31 T cell receptor beta chains from one sample sequenced in a study of blood T cell repertoires in COVID-19. Only in-frame clones appear in the TCRdb table, and some are missing; sequencing was by immunoSEQ multiplex PCR. Found here are approximately 74,000 clones, roughly 83% of them singletons; the top ten hold over 2%. What was sequenced was peripheral blood. The receptors derive from a man older than 75 with active or convalescent COVID-19.

This clone has a handful of counts. V and J are TRBV18 and TRBJ1-2; perhaps TRBD1 as D (5 bases). CDR3 length equals 13 residues. The germline V and J ends were trimmed by 3 bases and 3 bases, with 8 bases remaining between them. The V gene's germline CDR1 is KGHSH and CDR2 LQKENI. CDR3 coding DNA: TGTGCCAGCTCACCGGACACCTACTATGGCTACACCTTC. This gives the protein CASSPDTYYGYTF.

CDR3: CASSPQVGQGGNYGYTF. The CDR3, as DNA: TGCGCCAGCAGCCCCCAGGTCGGCCAGGGAGGTAACTATGGCTACACCTTC. The gene calls are TRBV4-1 and TRBJ1-2; D might be TRBD1 (5 bases). The CDR3 covers 17 residues. Per germline, CDR1 MGHRA and CDR2 YSYEKL. Between the trimmed V and J ends, which lost 4 bases and 1 base, there was a span of 19 bases.

The V call is TRBV6-4, the J call TRBJ1-6; 7 positions match TRBD1. This CDR3 region has 14 residues. The germline gives CDR1 MRHNA, CDR2 SNTAGT. V lost 5 bases to trimming and J lost 5 bases; unmatched junction nucleotides: 3. CDR3 region: CASSRDRDNSPLHF. CDR3 sequence (DNA): TGTGCCAGCAGTCGGGACAGAGATAATTCACCCCTCCACTTT.

The rearrangement links TRBV19 to TRBJ2-2, with D tentatively TRBD2 (5 bases). Germline lookup yields CDR1 LNHDA and CDR2 SQIVND (reference sequence). V lost 6 bases and J 4 bases, leaving 18 bases between the germline ends. The CDR3 has 16 amino acids. CDR3 amino acids: CASSNDRWAGTGELFF. The CDR3 bases are TGTGCCAGTAGCAATGATAGGTGGGCGGGCACCGGGGAGCTGTTTTTT.

The table lists this clone with a few counts. The chain couples TRBV18 to TRBJ1-1; 10 bases match TRBD1. V was pared by 6 bases and J by 3 bases, with 7 bases of the junction left unmatched. Germline V gene lookup returns CDR1 KGHSH and CDR2 LQKENI. CDR3 length: 15 residues. CDR3 nucleotides: TGTGCCAGCTCGCCCCGACAGGGGGCATACACTGAAGCTTTCTTT. It specifies CASSPRQGAYTEAFF.

The chain links TRBV2 to TRBJ2-1, with TRBD2 as a possible D gene (6 bases). The V gene's germline CDR1 is SNHLY and CDR2 FYNNEI. The CDR3 is 13 amino acids. Trimming left V 6 bases short and J 8 bases short, with 14 bases between. The CDR3 region has the DNA TGTGCCAGCAGCCGATCTAGCGTTCATGAGCAGTTCTTC. It codes for CASSRSSVHEQFF.

V gene TRBV5-1 combines with J gene TRBJ1-6, with 8 bases matching TRBD1. The CDR3 spans 14 residues. V lost 4 bases and J lost 7; bases outside the gene matches: 4. CDR1 and CDR2 from the germline V gene are SGHRS and YFSETQ. CDR3 coding DNA: TGCGCCAGCAGCCCACAGGGGGAGAATTCACCCCTCCACTTT. Protein product: CASSPQGENSPLHF.

This clone is a singleton in its sample. The chain has TRBV27 and TRBJ2-5; 9 nucleotides match TRBD2. CDR3 length equals 16 residues. CDR1 and CDR2 (germline): MNHEY, SMNVEV (reference sequence). Trimming cost V 7 bases and J 2 bases; bases outside gene matches: 11. CDR3 amino acids: CASKSSGRGNQETQYF. CDR3 in DNA: TGTGCCAGCAAGAGTAGCGGGAGAGGGAATCAAGAGACCCAGTACTTC.

This chain uses TRBV5-6 with TRBJ2-7, with TRBD1 matching 9 bases. Per germline, CDR1 SGHDT and CDR2 YYEEEE. CDR3 size: 13 residues. Losses at the gene ends were 4 bases for V and 2 bases for J; bases not matched to a gene: 1. This CDR3 reads CASSRDRAYEQYF. Here the CDR3 DNA reads TGTGCCAGCAGCCGGGACAGGGCCTACGAGCAGTACTTC.

Only a few counts were recorded for this clone. This chain joins TRBV2 and TRBJ1-1, with 7 bases lining up with TRBD1. Losses at the gene ends were 3 bases for V and 3 bases for J; bases not matched to a gene: 7. This CDR3 is built from 15 residues. Germline V CDR1 and CDR2: SNHLY, FYNNEI. CDR3: CASSEVTGTYTEAFF. DNA for the CDR3: TGTGCCAGCAGTGAGGTGACAGGGACTTACACTGAAGCTTTCTTT.

The V call is TRBV30, the J call TRBJ1-6; D call uncertain. Germline loops: CDR1 GTSNPN, CDR2 SVGIG (reference sequence). V lost 1 base, J lost 6 bases, and 4 bases lay in between. The CDR3 covers 12 residues. The CDR3 spells CAWSGVNSPLHF. DNA for the CDR3: TGTGCCTGGAGTGGCGTTAATTCACCCCTCCACTTT.

This chain connects TRBV5-1 to TRBJ2-7, with 9 bases identical to TRBD1. Germline V lookup: CDR1 SGHRS, CDR2 YFSETQ. The CDR3 is 15 amino acids. The V gene end was trimmed by 2 bases and the J gene end by 0 bases; junction bases not matched to a gene: 3. The CDR3: CASSLQGAGSYEQYF. CDR3 in DNA: TGCGCCAGCAGCTTACAGGGGGCTGGCTCCTACGAGCAGTACTTC.

The rearrangement links TRBV10-2 to TRBJ2-3; 10 bases line up with TRBD2. CDR1 is WSHSY and CDR2 is SAAADI in the germline V gene. CDR3 length equals 14 residues. J gave up 10 bases and V 8 bases, and 12 bases lay outside the gene matches. The CDR3 nucleotides are TGCGCCAGCGGAACTAGCGGGAAATGGTCCGCGCAGTATTTT. It specifies CASGTSGKWSAQYF.

V is TRBV2 and J is TRBJ2-5; 9 bases fit TRBD1. CDR1 and CDR2 (germline): SNHLY, FYNNEI. This CDR3 has 14 residues. V dropped 7 bases and J dropped 5; count of bases not matched to a gene: 8. CDR3 nucleotide sequence: TGTGCCAGCAACCGGGACAGGGTAATTGAGACCCAGTACTTC. It specifies CASNRDRVIETQYF.

CDR3 in amino acids: CASSLMRGLSGANVLTF. Written as DNA, the CDR3 is TGTGCCAGCAGCTTAATGCGGGGACTCTCTGGGGCCAACGTCCTGACTTTC. The chain employs TRBV7-9 and TRBJ2-6; perhaps TRBD2 as D (6 bases). Looked up from germline, CDR1 is SEHNR and CDR2 is FQNEAQ (reference sequence). Between the trimmed V and J ends, which lost 2 bases and 0 bases, there was a span of 11 bases. The CDR3 contains 17 residues.

This clone was seen only a few times. This chain links TRBV7-2 with TRBJ2-1; 9 bases are shared with TRBD2. The CDR3 has 15 amino acids. CDR1 is SGHTA, CDR2 FQGNSA, per germline. The ends lost 2 bases at V and 2 bases at J; junction bases unmatched: 1. In nucleotides, the CDR3 is TGTGCCAGCAGCTTAAGCGGGAGGCCCTACAATGAGCAGTTCTTC. Translation: CASSLSGRPYNEQFF.

J is TRBJ2-3 and V is TRBV27, with D possibly being TRBD2 (6 bases). The CDR3 runs 14 residues. The V end was cut by 6 bases, the J end by 5 bases, with 15 bases between. Germline values: CDR1 MNHEY, CDR2 SMNVEV (reference sequence). CDR3 amino acids: CASRLRLGLDTQYF. In DNA, the CDR3 is TGTGCCAGCAGGCTTCGGCTGGGACTAGATACGCAGTATTTT.

This clone is a singleton in its sample. The chain uses TRBV28 and TRBJ1-5, with 8 bases matching TRBD1. This CDR3 region has 15 residues. Per the germline V gene, CDR1 is MDHEN and CDR2 is SYDVKM. With V trimmed by 6 bases and J by 4 bases, 8 bases remained unmatched. Here the CDR3 DNA reads TGTGCCAGCAGCTTTTCTCACAGGGGGAATCAGCCCCAGCATTTT. This sequence encodes CASSFSHRGNQPQHF.

The rearrangement links TRBV5-1 to TRBJ1-1; D is perhaps TRBD1 (6 bases). There are 14 residues in the CDR3. Germline V gene lookup returns CDR1 SGHRS and CDR2 YFSETQ. V was shortened by 4 bases and J by 0 bases, with 10 bases between the two germline ends. The CDR3 DNA reads as TGCGCCAGCAGCAAGACAGGTATGAACACTGAAGCTTTCTTT. This codes for CASSKTGMNTEAFF.

V is TRBV27 and J is TRBJ1-2; D perhaps matches TRBD1 (5 bases). The V and J ends lost 3 bases and 5 bases respectively, with 19 bases between them. CDR3 length: 16 residues. The V gene's germline CDR1 is MNHEY and CDR2 SMNVEV (reference sequence). The CDR3 coding sequence is TGTGCCAGCAGTTTGTGGTCAGGGACTAACTTTTATGGCTACACCTTC. Translated, it gives CASSLWSGTNFYGYTF.

In this sample, this clone turned up once. The V and J genes are TRBV27 and TRBJ2-1; TRBD1 might be the D (6 bases). V lost 6 bases, J lost 5 bases, and 17 bases lay in between. Germline V CDR1 and CDR2: MNHEY, SMNVEV (reference sequence). The CDR3 consists of 15 residues. CDR3 nucleotides: TGTGCCAGCAGCATCGACAGGCTCGCCCACAATGAGCAGTTCTTC. Protein sequence: CASSIDRLAHNEQFF.

The genes are TRBV4-1 and TRBJ1-4; possibly TRBD1 for D (5 bases). The CDR3 covers 16 residues. V dropped 4 bases and J dropped 0 bases, with 12 bases sitting between them. The V gene's germline CDR1 is MGHRA and CDR2 YSYEKL. This CDR3 is CASSPRQHSTNEKLFF. CDR3 bases: TGCGCCAGCAGCCCCCGACAGCACTCAACTAATGAAAAACTGTTTTTT.

The chain joins TRBV5-4 to TRBJ2-6; tentative D call: TRBD1 (5 bases). The V gene's germline CDR1 is SGHNT and CDR2 YYREEE (reference sequence). The CDR3 is 16 amino acids. The V end lost 3 bases, the J end lost 5 bases, and 15 bases lay between the germline ends. The CDR3 protein is CASSSTVPPRANVLTF. Here the CDR3 DNA reads TGTGCCAGCAGCTCGACAGTTCCCCCTAGGGCCAACGTCCTGACTTTC.

The genes are TRBV6-1 and TRBJ1-1; no clear D. CDR1 MNHNS and CDR2 SASEGT come from the germline V gene. The CDR3 extends over 14 amino acids. Trimming pared 1 base from V and 1 base from J, leaving 7 bases between. The CDR3 DNA is TGTGCCAGCAGTGAAGGTACAACGAACACTGAAGCTTTCTTT. This encodes CASSEGTTNTEAFF.

This clone was detected once. The V call is TRBV5-1, the J call TRBJ2-7, with a possible D match to TRBD1 (6 bases). With 4 bases removed from V and 6 bases from J, the gap between germline ends came to 14 bases. This CDR3 spans 13 amino acids. CDR1 is SGHRS, CDR2 YFSETQ, per germline. This CDR3 reads CASSETGLGEQYF. The CDR3 DNA reads as TGCGCCAGCAGCGAAACAGGGTTGGGCGAGCAGTACTTC.

This clone was detected only a few times. J is TRBJ2-2 and V is TRBV28; 8 positions agree with TRBD1. Trimming at V came to 2 bases and at J to 7 bases, leaving 6 bases not matched to a gene. Germline V CDR1 and CDR2: MDHEN, SYDVKM. CDR3 length equals 15 residues. The CDR3 DNA is TGTGCCAGCAGTTTAGAACAGGGGGTCGGCGGGGAGCTGTTTTTT. Translation: CASSLEQGVGGELFF. The full variable domain, in which reference TRBV28 and TRBJ2-2 provide the parts outside the CDR3, is DVKVTQSSRYLVKRTGEKVFLECVQDMDHENMFWYRQDPGLGLRLIYFSYDVKMKEKGDIPEGYSVSREKKERFSLILESASTNQTSMYLCASSLEQGVGGELFFGEGSRLTVL.

The chain uses TRBV13 and TRBJ2-2; 14 bases align to TRBD2. Trimming took 5 bases from V and 5 from J; bases not matched to a gene: 7. From germline, CDR1 is PRHDT and CDR2 FYEKMQ (reference sequence). The CDR3 has 17 residues. The CDR3 loop reads CASSMGLAGVRTGELFF. The CDR3, as DNA: TGTGCCAGCAGCATGGGACTAGCGGGGGTGAGGACCGGGGAGCTGTTTTTT.

The chain uses TRBV2 and TRBJ2-1, with TRBD1 identical over 8 bases. Germline V gene sequence: CDR1 SNHLY, CDR2 FYNNEI. The V segment lost 6 bases and the J segment 5 bases; nucleotides outside the gene matches: 9. This CDR3 spans 15 amino acids. CDR3 sequence reads: CASRKDRGSHNEQFF. In nucleotides, the CDR3 is TGTGCCAGCAGAAAAGACAGGGGTTCCCACAATGAGCAGTTCTTC.

This chain connects TRBV7-9 to TRBJ2-5; TRBD1 matches at 8 bases. V lost 2 bases, J lost 5 bases, and 1 base stayed unmatched. The CDR3 runs 13 residues. Germline loops: CDR1 SEHNR, CDR2 FQNEAQ (reference sequence). The CDR3 region is CASSLRQGETQYF. As DNA, the CDR3 is TGTGCCAGCAGCTTACGACAGGGGGAGACCCAGTACTTC.

The chain is built from TRBV12-3 or TRBV12-4 and TRBJ2-5, with 8 bases lining up with TRBD1. The CDR3 spans 13 residues. The V and J ends lost 6 bases and 5 bases, in that order; junction bases with no gene match: 5. CDR3 DNA: TGTGCCAGCAGAAGCAGGGGGCAGGAGACCCAGTACTTC. It codes for CASRSRGQETQYF.

The rearrangement joins TRBV7-8 to TRBJ1-5; tentatively, D is TRBD1 (5 bases). Germline CDR1 SGHVS, CDR2 FQNEAQ. The CDR3 is 14 residues long. The germline V and J ends were trimmed by 0 bases and 7 bases, with 10 bases remaining between them. CDR3 nucleotide sequence: TGTGCCAGCAGCTTAGCAGGGAAGGGGCAGCCCCAGCATTTT. It encodes CASSLAGKGQPQHF.